Shown below are 14 T cell receptor beta chains from a single sample sequenced in a study of read filtering for tumor transcriptome and immune sequencing. The library was built from 400 to 500 ng RNA with molecular barcoded adaptors for alpha/delta and beta/gamma chains. TCRdb reprocessed the reads via MiXCR and lists one record per CDR3 protein. The table has 39,000 or so distinct CDR3 sequences, roughly 13% seen once. Specimen: a population of CD138-negative cells sorted from bone marrow. Every receptor here comes from a donor at least 40 years old with multiple myeloma.

This clonotype was recorded at least ten times. The gene calls are TRBV9 and TRBJ2-1, with 9 bases fitting TRBD2. V shed 0 bases and J 9 bases; nucleotides not matched to a gene: 7. The CDR3 covers 15 residues. CDR1 is SGDLS and CDR2 is YYNGEE in the germline V gene. The CDR3 is CASSVVGLASAEQFF. CDR3 bases: TGTGCCAGCAGCGTAGTAGGACTAGCGTCTGCTGAGCAGTTCTTC. Full variable domain (rest looked up from reference TRBV9 and TRBJ2-1): DSGVTQTPKHLITATGQRVTLRCSPRSGDLSVYWYQQSLDQGLQFLIQYYNGEERAKGNILERFSAQQFPDLHSELNLSSLELGDSALYFCASSVVGLASAEQFFGPGTRLTVL.

This clonotype was counted many times. This chain links TRBV19 with TRBJ2-2; 10 positions agree with TRBD2. The CDR3 runs 16 residues. Germline assignment: CDR1 LNHDA and CDR2 SQIVND (reference sequence). Trimming at V came to 2 bases and at J to 4 bases, leaving 4 bases not matched to a gene. CDR3 in amino acids: CASSITSGTLTGELFF. CDR3 DNA sequence: TGTGCCAGTAGTATAACTAGCGGGACCCTCACCGGGGAGCTGTTTTTT. The full variable domain, with the rest looked up from reference TRBV19 and TRBJ2-2, is DGGITQSPKYLFRKEGQNVTLSCEQNLNHDAMYWYRQDPGQGLRLIYYSQIVNDFQKGDIAEGYSVSREKKESFPLTVTSAQKNPTAFYLCASSITSGTLTGELFFGEGSRLTVL.

A few counts support this clonotype. This chain connects TRBV7-3 to TRBJ2-6, with TRBD1 matching 8 bases. The CDR3 contains 18 residues. V lost 5 bases, J lost 0 bases, and 9 bases stayed unmatched. From germline, CDR1 is SGHTA and CDR2 FQGTGA. CDR3 in DNA: TGTGCCAGCAGCCCTAGGACAGGGTTGGGCTCTGGGGCCAACGTCCTGACTTTC. Translating gives CASSPRTGLGSGANVLTF.

This clonotype was detected ten times or more. V and J are TRBV6-2 or TRBV6-3 and TRBJ1-5; D is unresolved. This CDR3 contains 20 residues. Germline V lookup: CDR1 MNHEY, CDR2 SVGEGT. Trimming stripped 0 bases from V and 2 bases from J, with 23 bases between. CDR3 bases: TGTGCCAGCAGTTACTCGACCTCGGAGCAGCCCCCTAGGGGCAATCAGCCCCAGCATTTT. This encodes CASSYSTSEQPPRGNQPQHF.

This clonotype appeared many times. The gene calls are TRBV24-1 and TRBJ2-1; no clear D. Germline assignment: CDR1 KGHDR and CDR2 SFDVKD. The CDR3 extends over 12 amino acids. With 4 bases removed from V and 2 bases from J, the gap between germline ends came to 2 bases. In DNA, the CDR3 is TGTGCCACCAGTGACGCCTACAATGAGCAGTTCTTC. Amino acid sequence: CATSDAYNEQFF.

This clonotype was observed at least ten times. The chain carries TRBV6-6 and TRBJ1-1; D is undetermined. This CDR3 has 14 amino acids. Per germline, CDR1 MNHNY and CDR2 SVGAGI (reference sequence). Trimming pared 7 bases from V and 1 base from J, leaving 13 bases between. CDR3 nucleotide sequence: TGTGCCAGCACCTTAGCGACCGGGAACACTGAAGCTTTCTTT. This gives the protein CASTLATGNTEAFF.

This clonotype was counted only a few times. This chain links TRBV4-2 with TRBJ2-5; TRBD2 might be the D (6 bases). Germline CDR1 and CDR2: LGHNA and YNFKEQ. V was pared by 0 bases and J by 2 bases, with 13 bases between. The CDR3 has 16 residues. CDR3 sequence (DNA): TGTGCCAGCAGCCAAGATTTCAACGGGGGACAAGAGACCCAGTACTTC. This codes for CASSQDFNGGQETQYF.

There are many counts of this clonotype. The rearrangement links TRBV6-1 to TRBJ1-1; no firm D call. V was trimmed by 3 bases and J by 0 bases, leaving 5 bases between them. CDR1 is MNHNS, CDR2 SASEGT, per germline. The CDR3 runs 13 residues. The CDR3: CASSDTMNTEAFF. The CDR3 nucleotides are TGTGCCAGCAGTGACACAATGAACACTGAAGCTTTCTTT.

This clonotype was seen at least ten times. V usage is TRBV2 and J usage is TRBJ1-5, with TRBD1 identical over 8 bases. The CDR3 contains 13 residues. Trimming took 6 bases from V and 6 from J; bases not matched to a gene: 4. The germline gives CDR1 SNHLY, CDR2 FYNNEI. The CDR3 reads CASRTGEVQPQHF. The CDR3 DNA sequence: TGTGCCAGCAGGACAGGGGAGGTTCAGCCCCAGCATTTT.

This clonotype turned up a few times. A junction boundary mismatches the germline segment, possibly from a read error. The V gene is TRBV30, the J gene TRBJ2-3; D perhaps matches TRBD1 (6 bases). The CDR3 totals 14 residues. The germline V gene has CDR1 GTSNPN and CDR2 SVGIG (reference sequence). The CDR3 DNA reads TGTGCCTCTTCCCGGCAGGGGTACACAGATACGCAGTGTTTT. This gives the protein CASSRQGYTDTQCF.

This clonotype showed up many times. V and J are TRBV7-9 and TRBJ2-4; no firm D call. The ends were cut back, 4 bases at V and 0 bases at J, with 7 bases in the middle. Germline values: CDR1 SEHNR, CDR2 FQNEAQ (reference sequence). CDR3 length: 14 amino acids. The DNA for the CDR3 is TGTGCCAGCAGCTCAGAACTAGCCAAAAACATTCAGTACTTC. Residues: CASSSELAKNIQYF.

This clonotype was observed a few times. This chain links TRBV18 with TRBJ2-7; 11 nucleotides align to TRBD2. V was clipped by 2 bases and J by 2 bases; unmatched bases: 5. Germline V gene data show CDR1 as KGHSH and CDR2 as LQKENI. The CDR3 extends over 16 amino acids. The CDR3 spells CASSPTSGRITYEQYF. In DNA form, the CDR3 reads TGTGCCAGCTCACCAACTAGCGGGAGAATAACCTACGAGCAGTACTTC.

This clonotype was observed at least ten times. The CDR3 DNA reads as TGCAGTGCTCCCGTTGTAGCGGGAGCTAATGAGCAGTTCTTC. Its protein is CSAPVVAGANEQFF. This rearrangement joins TRBV20-1 to TRBJ2-1, with 9 nucleotides matching TRBD2. V was pared by 5 bases and J by 7 bases, with 9 bases of the junction left unmatched. The CDR3 loop spans 14 amino acids. Germline V gene lookup returns CDR1 DFQATT and CDR2 SNEGSKA (reference sequence).

This clonotype was recorded at least ten times. One end of the junction varies from germline; a read error may be responsible. The chain links TRBV5-1 to TRBJ1-4, with a weak D call TRBD1 (6 bases). This CDR3 is 14 amino acids long. Germline CDR1 is SGHRS and CDR2 is YFSETQ. Here the CDR3 DNA reads TGCGCCAGCAGCTCGGGGGCCCCTAATGAAAAACTGTCTTTT. Translating it yields CASSSGAPNEKLSF.